This T cell receptor beta chain was sequenced during a study of cytomegalovirus exposure and HLA in healthy donors. In the PCR, 60 Vbeta and 13 Jbeta primers were used. The assay was immunoSEQ multiplex PCR, and TCRdb's table has in-frame clones only and misses some. The table includes over 150,000 clones, around nine tenths detected once. Note on this clone: Its target is not known.

Study-level points and caveats: Earlier analysis found most TCR beta V segments productive about 87% or about 30% of the time. Presence/absence analyses supposed approximately even sequencing depth among donors. In a later analysis, HLA-associated beta chains showed higher expansion and lower generation probabilities than comparable chains.

The receptor comes from a woman in her thirties in good health and CMV-seronegative. Material for sequencing was PBMCs.

The CDR3 DNA follows: TGTGCCAGCAGCTACGGGACAGGGGATAGGAGGGCCTACAATGAGCAGTTCTTC. This gives the protein CASSYGTGDRRAYNEQFF. The chain couples TRBV7-9 to TRBJ2-1; 10 nucleotides line up with TRBD1. V dropped 4 bases and J dropped 2; count of bases not matched to a gene: 11. Per germline, CDR1 SEHNR and CDR2 FQNEAQ (reference sequence). This CDR3 spans 18 amino acids.